A selection of T cell receptor beta chains follows, all from one sample in a study of blood T cell repertoires in COVID-19. Some clones are missing from TCRdb's copy, which holds only in-frame ones; the method was immunoSEQ multiplex PCR. In the table there are approximately 150,000 clones, around 91% of which are singletons. The sequencing input was peripheral blood. These receptors were obtained from a man aged 18-30 years with COVID-19, enrolled during active disease. Each CDR3 is given with its conserved first and last residue. Fields, in order: D gene, V gene, clone size, J gene, CDR3 DNA, CDR3 protein. A D gene is named only where the DNA matches it firmly. Where a row states a size, it is once, few, many or the class of an expanded clone; other rows omit it.

>.|TRBV7-9|once|TRBJ1-1
TGTGCCAGCAGCTTAGGTCCGGGGGACACTGAAGCTTTCTTT
CASSLGPGDTEAFF
>.|TRBV11-2|once|TRBJ2-7
TGTGCCAGCAGCCGCAGTCAGGCGAGCTCCTACGAGCAGTACTTC
CASSRSQASSYEQYF
>TRBD1|TRBV30|few|TRBJ2-7
TGTGCCTGGGGGACAGGGGGCTTCAAGCAGTACTTC
CAWGTGGFKQYF
>.|TRBV19|.|TRBJ1-6
TGTGCCAGTAGTATCACAGGTCGGAATTCACCCCTCCACTTT
CASSITGRNSPLHF
>TRBD1|TRBV4-1|.|TRBJ2-5
TGCGCCAGCAGCCATATATGGGGACAGGGGCGCAGGGAGACCCAGTACTTC
CASSHIWGQGRRETQYF
>.|TRBV7-9|.|TRBJ1-2
TGTGCCAGCAGCGCGTGGGCTCCCCAGTCTAACTATGGCTACACCTTC
CASSAWAPQSNYGYTF
>TRBD2|TRBV18|.|TRBJ2-3
TGTGCCAGCTCACCCCTCGGGACTAGCGGGAGAAGAATTACGCAGTATTTT
CASSPLGTSGRRITQYF
>TRBD2|TRBV30|.|TRBJ2-4
TGTGCCTGGGGCTCCGGGACTAGCGGGAGGAGGACCAAAAACATTCAGTACTTC
CAWGSGTSGRRTKNIQYF
>TRBD1|TRBV7-2|.|TRBJ2-7
TGTGCCAGCAGCTCAGATTTTTGGACAGGCGAAACCTCCTACGAGCAGTACTTC
CASSSDFWTGETSYEQYF
>.|TRBV9|.|TRBJ2-2
TGTGCCAGCAGCCCGGACAGATCGAACACCGGGGAGCTGTTTTTT
CASSPDRSNTGELFF
>TRBD1|TRBV5-6|.|TRBJ1-5
TGTGCCAGCAGCCAGAGGGGACAGGGGGGACCTAGCAATCAGCCCCAGCATTTT
CASSQRGQGGPSNQPQHF
>.|TRBV2|once|TRBJ1-1
TGTGCCAGCACTGAGCAGGGCATAGATATGAACACTGAAGCTTTCTTT
CASTEQGIDMNTEAFF
>TRBD2|TRBV25-1|.|TRBJ2-2
TGTGCCAGCAGTGGTAGCGGGAGAACCGGGGAGCTGTTTTTT
CASSGSGRTGELFF
>.|TRBV3-1/TRBV3-2|.|TRBJ2-4
TGTGCCAGCAGCCAGGATCCTTATTCAGGGGATCTAGCCAAAAACATTCAGTACTTC
CASSQDPYSGDLAKNIQYF
>TRBD2|TRBV28|.|TRBJ2-7
TGTGCCAGCAGTTTGGGGACTAGCGGGAAGTCCTACGAGCAGTACTTC
CASSLGTSGKSYEQYF
>.|TRBV28|.|TRBJ2-1
TGTGCCAGCAGTTTATGGGGGCCCGGCTCCTACAATGAGCAGTTCTTC
CASSLWGPGSYNEQFF
>TRBD1|TRBV5-6|.|TRBJ2-7
TGTGCCAGCAGCTTGGTTGACAGGGGGCGGAGTCGTTCCTACGAGCAGTACTTC
CASSLVDRGRSRSYEQYF
>.|TRBV4-2|.|TRBJ1-1
TGTGCCAGCAGCCCGCATCCCAGACAGTCTGAAGCTTTCTTT
CASSPHPRQSEAFF
>TRBD1|TRBV5-4|.|TRBJ2-7
TGTGCCAGCAGCCAACAGGGGCCGGGGTACGAGCAGTACTTC
CASSQQGPGYEQYF
>.|TRBV7-9|.|TRBJ2-7
TGTGCCGGAGCAGACGGCTACGAGCAGTACTTC
CAGADGYEQYF
>TRBD2|TRBV19|many|TRBJ2-1
TGTGCCAGTAGTAGCCGGGCGAGCGGGAGGGACAATGAGCAGTTCTTC
CASSSRASGRDNEQFF
>.|TRBV7-9|.|TRBJ1-3
TGTGCCAGCTGGGAGGAAAACACCATATATTTT
CASWEENTIYF
>.|TRBV6-2/TRBV6-3|.|TRBJ2-5
TGTGCCAGCAGTTACTGGGCTCAGGGGGAGACCCAGTACTTC
CASSYWAQGETQYF
>.|TRBV28|.|TRBJ1-2
TGTGCCAGCAGTTCCGACAGAGCCTCAGGCTACACCTTC
CASSSDRASGYTF
>TRBD1|TRBV15|.|TRBJ1-5
TGTGCCACCAGCAGACGGGACAGATCGGTTCAGCCCCAGCATTTT
CATSRRDRSVQPQHF
>TRBD1|TRBV6-6|.|TRBJ2-1
TGTGCCAGCAGTCCCCAGGGGGACAATGAGCAGTTCTTC
CASSPQGDNEQFF
>TRBD1|TRBV27|.|TRBJ2-2
TGTGCCAGCAGTTTTCGACAGGGGGCGGTCGGGGAGCTGTTTTTT
CASSFRQGAVGELFF
>.|TRBV21-1|once|TRBJ1-4
TGTGCCAGCATTTTAGGGGGGACTAATGAAAAACTGCTTTTT
CASILGGTNEKLLF
>.|TRBV28|.|TRBJ2-2
TGTGCCAGCAGTCTCGGTTTCGATAACACCGGGGAGCTGTTTTTT
CASSLGFDNTGELFF
>TRBD1|TRBV28|.|TRBJ2-7
TGTGCCAGCAGCTCGACAGGGGGTGGGCACTACGAGCAGTACTTC
CASSSTGGGHYEQYF
>TRBD2|TRBV29-1|.|TRBJ2-1
TGCAGCGTTGAGGGGACTAGCGGCTACAATGAGCAGTTCTTC
CSVEGTSGYNEQFF
>.|TRBV6-5|few|TRBJ2-7
TGTGCCAGCAGTCTAGGTTACGAGCAGTACTTC
CASSLGYEQYF
>.|TRBV19|.|TRBJ1-5
TGTGCCAGTAGTATAGTTTTCTATAGCAATCAGCCCCAGCATTTT
CASSIVFYSNQPQHF
>TRBD2|TRBV27|.|TRBJ2-1
TGTGCCAGCAGTTCCCGCCCCCTGACTAGCGGGAGAAGGAATGAGCAGTTCTTC
CASSSRPLTSGRRNEQFF
>TRBD1|TRBV28|.|TRBJ2-7
TGTGCCAGCAGTTCCATGCCCGGACAGGGGGTCCCCTACGAGCAGTACTTC
CASSSMPGQGVPYEQYF
>.|TRBV5-4|.|TRBJ2-7
TGTGCCAGCAGCTTGGCAGGGAGGGAGCAGTACTTC
CASSLAGREQYF
>.|TRBV4-3|few|TRBJ1-6
TGCGCCAGCAGCGAGAGGAGCTCCTATAATTCACCCCTCCACTTT
CASSERSSYNSPLHF
>TRBD2|TRBV4-1|.|TRBJ2-1
TGCGCCAGCAGCCAAGGAGCGGGAGACTACAATGAGCAGTTCTTC
CASSQGAGDYNEQFF
>TRBD2|TRBV11-2|.|TRBJ2-7
TGTGCCAGCGCCCCCGGCCCTAGCGGGGGTTACGAGCAGTACTTC
CASAPGPSGGYEQYF
>.|TRBV2|.|TRBJ2-3
TGTGCCAGCACGAGGTCAGATACGCAGTATTTT
CASTRSDTQYF
>TRBD1|TRBV28|.|TRBJ1-4
TGTGCCAGCAGTTTAAATCAGGGGGATGAAAAACTGCTTTTT
CASSLNQGDEKLLF
>TRBD2|TRBV5-5|.|TRBJ2-1
TGTGCCAGCAGCTTTATGGGACTAGGCCCGGATGAGCAGTTCTTC
CASSFMGLGPDEQFF
>.|TRBV5-4|.|TRBJ2-3
TGTGCCAGCAGCTTGGATTCCCCCGCAGATACGCAGTATTTT
CASSLDSPADTQYF
>.|TRBV18|.|TRBJ1-6
TGTGCCAGCTCACCAGACAGCCCTAATTCACCCCTCCACTTT
CASSPDSPNSPLHF
>TRBD1|TRBV7-6|once|TRBJ2-3
TGTGCCAGCAGCTCCCGACAGGGCGGAACAGATACGCAGTATTTT
CASSSRQGGTDTQYF
>TRBD1|TRBV7-9|.|TRBJ2-5
TGTGCCAGCAGCTTAGTCCTGACAGGGTCGCGAGAGACCCAGTACTTC
CASSLVLTGSRETQYF
>TRBD1|TRBV5-1|.|TRBJ2-3
TGCGCCAGCAGCTTAGGGACAGGCAACACAGATACGCAGTATTTT
CASSLGTGNTDTQYF
>TRBD1|TRBV9|.|TRBJ1-2
TGTGCCAGCAGGGCGACAGGGGGCTATGGCTACACCTTC
CASRATGGYGYTF